Listed below are T cell receptor beta chains from one sample, sequenced in a study of cytomegalovirus exposure and HLA in healthy donors. TCRdb's table, derived via immunoSEQ multiplex PCR, lists solely in-frame clones and lacks some. The sample lists a few hundred thousand clones, about nine tenths occurring once. The sequenced sample consisted of PBMCs. The receptors originated from a young woman in good health and CMV-seronegative. CDR3s include the opening cysteine and the closing phenylalanine or tryptophan. The order of the fields is CDR3 DNA, CDR3 protein, clone size, V gene, D gene, J gene. A D gene is named only where the DNA matches it firmly. Clone size is shown for a subset of rows, as once, few, many or a class of expanded clone.

TGTGCCAGTACCCCGCAATCAGGGTTCTGGGGAATGAACACTGAAGCTTTCTTT | CASTPQSGFWGMNTEAFF | - | TRBV19 | - | TRBJ1-1
TGTGCCAGCAGCCAACCGACAGGGTGGGAGACCCAGTACTTC | CASSQPTGWETQYF | - | TRBV14 | TRBD1 | TRBJ2-5
TGTGCCAGCAGCTCGTTGACAGGGAGAGGAGCTGAAGCTTTCTTT | CASSSLTGRGAEAFF | - | TRBV5-4 | TRBD1 | TRBJ1-1
TGTGCCAGCAGCTTAGCGTTCGGGGATCAAGAGACCCAGTACTTC | CASSLAFGDQETQYF | once | TRBV7-2 | - | TRBJ2-5
TGTGCCTGGAGTCAGGGGGCCTTTCCTTACGAGCAGTACTTC | CAWSQGAFPYEQYF | - | TRBV30 | TRBD1 | TRBJ2-7
TGTGCCAGCAGCTTAGGCATCCGGGGGGTCGGACGGGAGACCCAGTACTTC | CASSLGIRGVGRETQYF | - | TRBV7-2 | TRBD2 | TRBJ2-5
TGTGCCAGCAGTCCGCCCGCGGGACTCTTCACCGAAGCTTTCTTT | CASSPPAGLFTEAFF | - | TRBV27 | - | TRBJ1-1
TGCGCCAGCAGCTTAGGACAGGGGGTGGACGAGCAGTACTTC | CASSLGQGVDEQYF | - | TRBV5-1 | TRBD1 | TRBJ2-7
TGTGCCAGCTCTTGGGGAGGGTTAGGGAACACTGAAGCTTTCTTT | CASSWGGLGNTEAFF | - | TRBV2 | - | TRBJ1-1
TGCGCCAGCAGCCAAGATTGGGGGACTGCTGAAGCTTTCTTT | CASSQDWGTAEAFF | - | TRBV4-1 | - | TRBJ1-1
TGTGCCATCAGTGAGTCTAGCGGGACCACAGATACGCAGTATTTT | CAISESSGTTDTQYF | once | TRBV10-3 | TRBD2 | TRBJ2-3
TGCGCCAGCAGCTTACAGGAATTTAGGACTGAAGCTTTCTTT | CASSLQEFRTEAFF | - | TRBV5-1 | - | TRBJ1-1
TGTGCCAGCAGCGCGGGACTCCCCAGTGGCGGGGAGCTGTTTTTT | CASSAGLPSGGELFF | - | TRBV11-3 | - | TRBJ2-2
TGCAGCGTTGAGAGGGCGGGGGCCCAAGAGACCCAGTACTTC | CSVERAGAQETQYF | - | TRBV29-1 | - | TRBJ2-5
TGTGCCACTTCGGTAGCGGGAGGTTACTACAATGAGCAGTTCTTC | CATSVAGGYYNEQFF | - | TRBV15 | TRBD2 | TRBJ2-1
TGTGCCAGCAGTTTACCTAGCGGGCAGTCCTACGAGCAGTACTTC | CASSLPSGQSYEQYF | - | TRBV28 | TRBD2 | TRBJ2-7
TGCGGCGCGTCGGGGGGCCCCCGGGGGGAGCAGTACTTC | CGASGGPRGEQYF | few | TRBV6-6 | - | TRBJ2-7
TGTGCCAGCAGTGGGGGATTTCAGGGCGAAGGCAATGAGCAGTTCTTC | CASSGGFQGEGNEQFF | - | TRBV25-1 | - | TRBJ2-1
TGTGCCACCAGCAGAGCCCCCGGGACAGGGTTCTACGAGCAGTACTTC | CATSRAPGTGFYEQYF | - | TRBV15 | TRBD1 | TRBJ2-7
TGTGCCAGCAGCCGTCACCGCGGCTCTAGCGGAGGGAATGAGCAGTTCTTC | CASSRHRGSSGGNEQFF | - | TRBV7-3 | TRBD2 | TRBJ2-1
TGTGCCAGCTCACTCCGGACTAGCGGGAGCAATGAGCAGTTCTTC | CASSLRTSGSNEQFF | few | TRBV18 | TRBD2 | TRBJ2-1
TGTGCCAGCAGCTTTACAGCCGGCATGGAGACCCAGTACTTC | CASSFTAGMETQYF | - | TRBV5-6 | - | TRBJ2-5
TGTGCCAGCAGTGAAGAGGTAGGGGTGGGCCAGCCCCAGCATTTT | CASSEEVGVGQPQHF | - | TRBV6-1 | - | TRBJ1-5
TGTGCCTGGAGTGTACTAGCCGGCACAGATACGCAGTATTTT | CAWSVLAGTDTQYF | - | TRBV30 | - | TRBJ2-3
TGTGCCAGCAGCTTTGCCCCAGGGGACTATGGCTACACCTTC | CASSFAPGDYGYTF | - | TRBV5-5 | - | TRBJ1-2
TGCGCCAGCAGCCAAGCGGACAGGAGCAATCAGCCCCAGCATTTT | CASSQADRSNQPQHF | - | TRBV4-1 | TRBD1 | TRBJ1-5
TGTGCCAGCAGTTTACGGGGGGCCAATGGCTACACCTTC | CASSLRGANGYTF | - | TRBV28 | - | TRBJ1-2
TGTGCCAGCAGTGATTGGGCTAGCGGAAGCTACGAGCAGTACTTC | CASSDWASGSYEQYF | - | TRBV2 | TRBD2 | TRBJ2-7
TGTGCCAGCAGCCCCGGTGTGAGCTCTGGAAACACCATATATTTT | CASSPGVSSGNTIYF | - | TRBV27 | - | TRBJ1-3
TGTGCCAGCAGCTTTATCTCTAGCGGTAAAGGCACAGATACGCAGTATTTT | CASSFISSGKGTDTQYF | - | TRBV4-2 | TRBD2 | TRBJ2-3
TGCGCCAGCAGTGGACTACAGGGGAAGAGAGCCCATGAGCAGTTCTTC | CASSGLQGKRAHEQFF | few | TRBV10-1 | TRBD1 | TRBJ2-1
TGTGCCAGCAGTTTCTCAGGGTTCACTGAAGCTTTCTTT | CASSFSGFTEAFF | - | TRBV27 | - | TRBJ1-1
TGTGCCAGCAGCCAAGAGCTTTATGAGCAGTACTTC | CASSQELYEQYF | - | TRBV21-1 | - | TRBJ2-7
TGCAGCGTTCGACAGGGGGTTTACGAGCAGTACTTC | CSVRQGVYEQYF | - | TRBV29-1 | TRBD1 | TRBJ2-7
TGTGCCATCAGTGGGATTGACAGGGGGGCGGATACGCAGTATTTT | CAISGIDRGADTQYF | - | TRBV10-3 | TRBD1 | TRBJ2-3
TGTGCCAGCACTCAGGGGGCGGGCGAGCAGTACTTC | CASTQGAGEQYF | - | TRBV7-9 | TRBD1 | TRBJ2-7
TGTGCCAGCAGCGGAACAGGGTTCCAGCCCCAGCATTTT | CASSGTGFQPQHF | - | TRBV9 | - | TRBJ1-5
TGTGCCAGCAGTGACAGGGATTATGGCTACACCTTC | CASSDRDYGYTF | few | TRBV6-1 | - | TRBJ1-2
TGTGCCATCAGTGATGTGGGGGGAATTGCGACAGATACGCAGTATTTT | CAISDVGGIATDTQYF | - | TRBV10-3 | - | TRBJ2-3
TGTGCCAGCAGCTTGGAAGGGGGCCTGGGTCATGAGCAGTTCTTC | CASSLEGGLGHEQFF | - | TRBV5-4 | TRBD1 | TRBJ2-1
TGTGCCAGCAGCTCCACACAGGGTAACACTGAAGCTTTCTTT | CASSSTQGNTEAFF | - | TRBV7-8 | - | TRBJ1-1
TGCGCCAGCAGCTTAATCCAGGGTCACACAGATACGCAGTATTTT | CASSLIQGHTDTQYF | - | TRBV5-1 | - | TRBJ2-3
TGTGCCAGCAGCCAAGTGGACAGGGGGGATGAAAAACTGTTTTTT | CASSQVDRGDEKLFF | - | TRBV4-2 | TRBD1 | TRBJ1-4
TGTGCCAGCAGCCAGGGGGGACTAGCGGTAAAAAACATTCAGTACTTC | CASSQGGLAVKNIQYF | - | TRBV16 | TRBD2 | TRBJ2-4
TGCGCCAGCAGCCAGCCCCCTAGCGGGAACTCCTACGAGCAGTACTTC | CASSQPPSGNSYEQYF | - | TRBV4-1 | TRBD2 | TRBJ2-7
TGTGCCACCAGCAGAGACCTAGGGGCGGGAGACCAAGAGACCCAGTACTTC | CATSRDLGAGDQETQYF | once | TRBV15 | TRBD2 | TRBJ2-5
TGCGCCAGCAGCTTGTCTAAGCGGGTAGCTTACGAGCAGTACTTC | CASSLSKRVAYEQYF | once | TRBV5-1 | - | TRBJ2-7
TGCGCCAGCAGCCTTTTCGGGAGGGCTGACGATGAGCAGTTCTTC | CASSLFGRADDEQFF | - | TRBV4-1 | TRBD2 | TRBJ2-1
TGTGCCAGCCTTCCCCCGTCCTCGACAGATACGCAGTATTTT | CASLPPSSTDTQYF | - | TRBV28 | - | TRBJ2-3
TGCAGTGCTAGAGATCCATTTGAAGCTTTCTTT | CSARDPFEAFF | - | TRBV20-1 | - | TRBJ1-1
TGCAGCGGGAAGACTAGCGGCGTCCGAGATACGCAGTATTTT | CSGKTSGVRDTQYF | - | TRBV29-1 | TRBD2 | TRBJ2-3
TGTGCCAGCAGCTTAGCTGCCAGATACACAGATACGCAGTATTTT | CASSLAARYTDTQYF | - | TRBV11-2 | - | TRBJ2-3
TGTGCCAGTACACCGCGGCAGGGTCATCAGCCCCAGCATTTT | CASTPRQGHQPQHF | - | TRBV19 | - | TRBJ1-5
TGTGCCAGCAGCCGGGGACTAGCGGGAGGAAGGAGTGAGCAGTTCTTC | CASSRGLAGGRSEQFF | once | TRBV14 | TRBD2 | TRBJ2-1
TGTGCCAGCACCGCCCTCCGGGGTAGGCCGGTAAACACCGGGGAGCTGTTTTTT | CASTALRGRPVNTGELFF | few | TRBV27 | - | TRBJ2-2
TGCGCCAGCAGCCAAGCGACAGTTTCCTACGAGCAGTACTTC | CASSQATVSYEQYF | - | TRBV4-1 | - | TRBJ2-7
TGCGCCAGCAAAAACCTACAGGGGGCCCGCTACGAGCAGTACTTC | CASKNLQGARYEQYF | few | TRBV5-1 | TRBD1 | TRBJ2-7
TGTGCCTGGTCCACCCTCGGCAGGGGTATAAAGACCCAGTACTTC | CAWSTLGRGIKTQYF | - | TRBV30 | - | TRBJ2-5
TGTGCCAGCAGCCTCACAGGCGGGAGAAACTACAATGAGCAGTTCTTC | CASSLTGGRNYNEQFF | once | TRBV11-2 | TRBD2 | TRBJ2-1